This TCR beta chain is drawn from a study of shared clonotypes between healthy human individuals. Authors' data handling: Filtering of immunoSEQ junctional sequences could not match full-length read filtering. Some clones are missing from TCRdb's copy, which holds only in-frame ones; the method was immunoSEQ multiplex PCR. V and J calls and clone size come straight from that table; D and trimming were deduced from the DNA. The sample lists over 2 million clones, under 95% seen once, with 0.3% to 0.45% in the top ten. This CDR3 spans 14 amino acids. CDR1 SGHNT and CDR2 YYREEE come from the germline V gene (reference sequence). The V end lost 0 bases, the J end lost 2 bases, and 5 bases lay between the germline ends. There were only Caucasian adults among the donors, and all lived in Nashville, Tennessee. From CD4+ cells came CD45RA+ naive and CD45RA-negative memory subsets.

The source is a man younger than 35 in good health. Some clones in this sample may be carry-over from other donors' samples. The V call is TRBV5-4, the J call TRBJ2-2, with D unclear. Sequencing used naive CD4+ T cells from PBMCs. The sample's subset: CD45RA+ positively selected. The CDR3 protein is CASSLVDNTGELFF. The DNA of the CDR3 is TGTGCCAGCAGCTTGGTGGACAACACCGGGGAGCTGTTTTTT.